This TCR beta chain was sequenced for a study of control samples from healthy donors and cancer patients. V was pared by 3 bases and J by 5 bases, with 18 bases of the junction left unmatched. The CDR3 is 18 amino acids. Germline lookup yields CDR1 KGHSH and CDR2 LQKENI. Method: immunoSEQ multiplex PCR; TCRdb's copy keeps in-frame clones and lacks some. The data contain around 100,000 clones, roughly 87% of them seen just once; the ten biggest clones take up roughly 18%. The sequence was obtained from a woman aged 50 to 65 in good health. J is TRBJ2-7 and V is TRBV18; 8 nucleotides match TRBD1. The material sequenced was blood. The CDR3 is CASSPLEASRTGTDEQYF. CDR3 nucleotides: TGTGCCAGCTCACCCCTCGAGGCTAGTAGGACAGGGACTGACGAGCAGTACTTC.